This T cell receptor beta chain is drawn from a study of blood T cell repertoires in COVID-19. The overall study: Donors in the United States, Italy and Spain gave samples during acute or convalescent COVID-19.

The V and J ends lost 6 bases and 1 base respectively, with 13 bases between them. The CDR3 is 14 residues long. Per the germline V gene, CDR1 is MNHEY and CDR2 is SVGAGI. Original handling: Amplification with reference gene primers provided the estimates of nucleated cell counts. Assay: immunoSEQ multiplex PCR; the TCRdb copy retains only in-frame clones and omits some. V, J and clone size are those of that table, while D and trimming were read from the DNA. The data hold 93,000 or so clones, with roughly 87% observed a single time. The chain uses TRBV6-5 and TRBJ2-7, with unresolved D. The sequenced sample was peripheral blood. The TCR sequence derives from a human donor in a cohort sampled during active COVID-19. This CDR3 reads CASRSIQVSYEQYF. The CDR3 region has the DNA TGTGCCAGCAGATCTATCCAGGTTTCCTACGAGCAGTACTTC.